This TCR beta chain was captured by sequencing in a study of cytomegalovirus exposure and HLA in healthy donors. Study-level findings and limits: The dataset shows that most TCR sequences were rare, while some public TCRs occurred in many donors. Researchers counted over 150 TCR beta chains as cytomegalovirus-associated. As confirmed in vitro, a few CMV-associated chains were specific for CMV antigens. Reported results showed that the classifier diagnosed cytomegalovirus status with high specificity and sensitivity.

J was trimmed by 7 bases and V by 1 base; bases with no gene match: 6. The V gene's germline CDR1 is KGHSH and CDR2 LQKENI. The CDR3 has 15 amino acids. The protocol was immunoSEQ multiplex PCR, while the TCRdb copy is restricted to in-frame clones and leaves out a portion. The sample has about 150,000 clones; more than 85% are singletons. Worth noting for this clone: The antigen is undetermined.

This TCR was sampled from a young man in good health and CMV-seronegative. The chain has TRBV18 and TRBJ2-1, with 8 bases identical to TRBD2. The sample taken for sequencing was PBMCs. The CDR3 protein is CASSPLAGGGNEQFF. CDR3 bases: TGTGCCAGCTCACCACTCGCGGGAGGTGGTAATGAGCAGTTCTTC. Full variable domain (rest looked up from reference TRBV18 and TRBJ2-1): NAGVMQNPRHLVRRRGQEARLRCSPMKGHSHVYWYRQLPEEGLKFMVYLQKENIIDESGMPKERFSAEFPKEGPSILRIQQVVRGDSAAYFCASSPLAGGGNEQFFGPGTRLTVL.